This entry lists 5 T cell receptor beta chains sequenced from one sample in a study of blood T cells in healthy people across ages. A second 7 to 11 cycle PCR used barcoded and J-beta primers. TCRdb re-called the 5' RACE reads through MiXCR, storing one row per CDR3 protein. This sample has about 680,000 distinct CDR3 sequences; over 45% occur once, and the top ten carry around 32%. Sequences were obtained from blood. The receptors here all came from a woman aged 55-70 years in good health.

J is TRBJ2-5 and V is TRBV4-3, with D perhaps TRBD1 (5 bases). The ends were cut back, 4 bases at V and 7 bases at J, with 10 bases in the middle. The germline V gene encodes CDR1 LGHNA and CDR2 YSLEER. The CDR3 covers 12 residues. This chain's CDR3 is CASSPDGATQYF. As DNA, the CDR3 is TGCGCCAGCAGCCCGGATGGGGCGACCCAGTACTTC.

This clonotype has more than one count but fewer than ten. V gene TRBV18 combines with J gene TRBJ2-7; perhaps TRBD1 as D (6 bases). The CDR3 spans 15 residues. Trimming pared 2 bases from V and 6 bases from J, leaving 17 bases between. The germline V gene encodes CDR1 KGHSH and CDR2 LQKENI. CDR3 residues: CASSPRGTYRSEQYF. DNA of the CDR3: TGTGCCAGCTCACCAAGGGGGACATATCGCAGCGAGCAGTACTTC.

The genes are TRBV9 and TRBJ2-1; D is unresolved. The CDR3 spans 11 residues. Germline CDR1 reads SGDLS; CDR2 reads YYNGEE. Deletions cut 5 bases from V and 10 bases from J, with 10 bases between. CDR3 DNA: TGTGCCAGCAGTAAATTGGGGGAGCAGTTCTTC. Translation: CASSKLGEQFF.

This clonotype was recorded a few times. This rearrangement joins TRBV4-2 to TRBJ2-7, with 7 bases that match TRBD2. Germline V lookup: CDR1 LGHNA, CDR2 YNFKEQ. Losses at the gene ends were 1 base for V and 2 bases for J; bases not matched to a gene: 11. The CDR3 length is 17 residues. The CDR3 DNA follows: TGTGCCAGCAGCCAAGGCCCCTGGGCTAGCGGACCCTACGAGCAGTACTTC. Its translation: CASSQGPWASGPYEQYF.

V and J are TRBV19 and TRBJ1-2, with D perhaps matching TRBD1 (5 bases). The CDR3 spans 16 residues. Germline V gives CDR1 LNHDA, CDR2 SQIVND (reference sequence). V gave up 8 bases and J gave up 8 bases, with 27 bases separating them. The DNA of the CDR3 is TGTGCCAGTGGATCATATAGGGGACCCGGAGTTTACGGCTACACCTTC. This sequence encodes CASGSYRGPGVYGYTF.